This T cell receptor (beta chain) derives from a study of neurological immune-mediated disorders. Study results and caveats: There was no association between the multiple sclerosis repertoire cluster and any clinical or MRI feature. No expanded-clone CDR3 amino acid sequence recurred across subjects, suggesting private TCR-beta repertoires.

This CDR3 has 15 amino acids. Per germline, CDR1 DFQATT and CDR2 SNEGSKA (reference sequence). Trimming took off 4 bases at V and 4 bases at J, with 17 bases between the two ends. This clonotype was recorded at least ten times. Its antigen is unidentified. The T cells used for sorted libraries numbered around 1 million, either CD4+ or CD8+. 5'RACE with 10-nucleotide random UMIs generated the cDNA. TCRdb redid the calling of the 5' RACE reads with MiXCR, one entry per CDR3 protein. The sample includes 20,000 to 25,000 distinct CDR3 sequences, roughly 17% seen only once; the top ten take 6% to 8%. This TCR was sampled from a woman aged 18-35 years with multiple sclerosis. The chain carries TRBV20-1 and TRBJ1-5; D unresolved. Sequenced input: CD8+ T cells from blood. CDR3 bases: TGCAGTGCTACCGATTTGGGGAAATCGAATCAGCCCCAGCATTTT. Its protein product is CSATDLGKSNQPQHF.